These T cell receptor beta chains were read from a single sample in a study of response to subunit inactivated influenza vaccine. Using its own MiXCR run on the RT-PCR reads, TCRdb lists one record per CDR3 protein. The sample gives around 500,000 distinct CDR3 sequences, over 9.5% of which show up once; 9.5% to 15% is in the top ten. Sequenced material: PBMCs from blood, taken 40 to 50 days after vaccination. The receptors come from a man aged 45-65 years who received an inactivated influenza vaccine. The CDR3 runs from the conserved cysteine through the conserved F or W. D genes are given only for firm matches. The size entry is marked missing in some rows and otherwise reads once, few, many or a size class.

>TRBV12-3/TRBV12-4|.|TRBJ2-5|many|13
TGTGCCAGCAGTTTGCGCGGGCAAGAGACCCAGTACTTC
CASSLRGQETQYF
>TRBV5-1|TRBD1|TRBJ2-1|many|17
TGCGCCAGCAGCTTGGGACAGGGCAAAAGCTCCTACAATGAGCAGTTCTTC
CASSLGQGKSSYNEQFF
>TRBV28|.|TRBJ2-1|many|12
TGTGCCAGCAGTTTAGGCCAGGTTGAGCAGTTCTTC
CASSLGQVEQFF
>TRBV29-1|TRBD1|TRBJ2-1|.|15
TGCAGCGTTGAAACTGGGACAGGGGCGGACAATGAGCAGTTCTTC
CSVETGTGADNEQFF
>TRBV5-1|.|TRBJ2-2|few|17
TGCGCCAGCAGCTGGGGGGAGACCGGGCGGATCACCGGGGAGCTGTTTTTT
CASSWGETGRITGELFF
>TRBV7-2|TRBD2|TRBJ2-5|many|15
TGTGCCAGCAGCTTACCAGCGGGAGTTGGTGAGACCCAGTACTTC
CASSLPAGVGETQYF
>TRBV5-1|.|TRBJ2-1|many|15
TGTGCCAGCAGCTTAGGGGGGAGCTCCTACAATGAGCAGTTCTTC
CASSLGGSSYNEQFF
>TRBV24-1|.|TRBJ1-4|many|15
TGTGCCACCAGTGATCCGCGACGGGAGTCTGAAAAACTGTTTTTT
CATSDPRRESEKLFF
>TRBV12-3/TRBV12-4|.|TRBJ2-6|many|17
TGTGCCAGCCAGGTCCGACGGTCCTCAGGCGGGGCCAACGTCCTGACTTTC
CASQVRRSSGGANVLTF
>TRBV20-1|TRBD1|TRBJ2-5|many|16
TGCAGTGCTAGAGAGGGACAGGGAATGGGGCAAGAGACCCAGTACTTC
CSAREGQGMGQETQYF
>TRBV7-3|TRBD1|TRBJ1-1|many|16
TGTGCCAGCAGCGTCGGGACAGCTACGTCCATCACTGAAGCTTTCTTT
CASSVGTATSITEAFF
>TRBV10-3|TRBD2|TRBJ2-1|.|14
TGTGCCATCGGAAGTGGGACTACCTACAATGAGCAGTTCTTC
CAIGSGTTYNEQFF
>TRBV29-1|TRBD1|TRBJ2-1|many|12
TGCAGCGTTGATCACAGGGGGTATGAGCAGTTCTTC
CSVDHRGYEQFF
>TRBV5-1|.|TRBJ1-1|few|13
TGCGCCAGCAGCGTCCCCCAGAACACTGAAGCTTTCTTT
CASSVPQNTEAFF
>TRBV2|.|TRBJ2-5|few|11
TGTGCCAGCAGTGAATTACAGACCCAGTACTTC
CASSELQTQYF
>TRBV18|.|TRBJ2-2|few|15
TGTGCCAGCTCACCGCAGGAGAAGCGGGCCGGGGAGCTGTTTTTT
CASSPQEKRAGELFF
>TRBV28|TRBD1|TRBJ2-2|many|15
TGTGCCAGCAGTTCCGGACAGGGGAACACCGGGGAGCTGTTTTTT
CASSSGQGNTGELFF
>TRBV20-1|TRBD2|TRBJ2-1|few|14
TGCAGTGCTAGACCTAGCGGGAGGCCCTTTGAGCAGTTCTTC
CSARPSGRPFEQFF
>TRBV3-1|.|TRBJ1-2|.|15
TGTGCCAGCAGCCAAGATCACGGGGGAAGAGGCGGCTACACCTTC
CASSQDHGGRGGYTF
>TRBV4-3|.|TRBJ1-5|many|14
TGCGCCAGCAGCCAAGGTTTTCAGGGTCAGCCCCAGCATTTT
CASSQGFQGQPQHF
>TRBV7-8|.|TRBJ2-3|.|15
TGTGCCAGCAGCTTACAACTAGCCGGGAGTGATACGCAGTATTTT
CASSLQLAGSDTQYF
>TRBV29-1|.|TRBJ2-1|.|13
TGCAGCCTCTGGCCCGGAGAATACAATGAGCAGTTCTTC
CSLWPGEYNEQFF
>TRBV5-1|.|TRBJ2-2|few|16
TGCGCCAGCAGCTTGGCGCTCAGGTCTCACACCGGGGAGCTGTTTTTT
CASSLALRSHTGELFF
>TRBV12-3/TRBV12-4|.|TRBJ2-7|few|16
TGTGCCAGCAGTTTAATCCGTGGCAGGGCAACCTACGAGCAGTACTTC
CASSLIRGRATYEQYF
>TRBV20-1|TRBD2|TRBJ2-2|few|15
TGCAGTGCTAGACGACTAGCGGGAGTACCTGGGGAGCTGTTTTTT
CSARRLAGVPGELFF
>TRBV20-1|.|TRBJ2-3|many|12
TGCAGTGCTAGGGCCCCGGGTGATACGCAGTATTTT
CSARAPGDTQYF
>TRBV7-9|TRBD2|TRBJ2-3|.|17
TGTGCCAGCAGCCCAGGAAAAGCGGGAGCAAGCACAGATACGCAGTATTTT
CASSPGKAGASTDTQYF
>TRBV2|TRBD1|TRBJ2-7|few|13
TGTGCCAGCGCAGGGACAGAGTCCTACGAGCAGTACTTC
CASAGTESYEQYF
>TRBV10-3|.|TRBJ1-6|.|13
TGTGCCATCAGCTTAACGGTATTGTCGCCCCTCCACTTT
CAISLTVLSPLHF
>TRBV7-9|TRBD2|TRBJ2-1|many|15
TGTGCCAGCAGCCCCACCGGGAGGTATTACAATGAGCAGTTCTTC
CASSPTGRYYNEQFF
>TRBV10-3|.|TRBJ2-1|.|15
TGTGCCATCAGTGAGTATAGATCCCCCTACAATGAGCAGTTCTTC
CAISEYRSPYNEQFF
>TRBV20-1|.|TRBJ2-7|.|11
TGCAGTGCTACTAAGGGCTACGAGCAGTACTTC
CSATKGYEQYF
>TRBV7-8|TRBD2|TRBJ2-3|.|15
TGTGCCAGCAGTTTTCTAGCGGGACAGCCAGATACGCAGTATTTT
CASSFLAGQPDTQYF
>TRBV29-1|.|TRBJ2-4|.|11
TGCAGCGTTTACGGGGGAAACATTCAGTACTTC
CSVYGGNIQYF
>TRBV20-1|TRBD2|TRBJ2-1|.|15
TGCAGTGCTCCCACGCGGGGACTAGTAAACAATGAGCAGTTCTTC
CSAPTRGLVNNEQFF
>TRBV11-2|.|TRBJ2-1|few|13
TGTGCCAGCAGCGCGAACGCTAACAATGAGCAGTTCTTC
CASSANANNEQFF
>TRBV7-2|TRBD1|TRBJ2-7|many|15
TGTGCCAGCAGCTTAGGTGTGACAGGGACATACGAGCAGTACTTC
CASSLGVTGTYEQYF
>TRBV7-9|TRBD2|TRBJ2-5|once|15
TGTGCCAGCAGCCTCGGTGGGGGAGGGGAGGAGACCCAGTACTTC
CASSLGGGGEETQYF